These 7 T cell receptor beta chains originate from one sample sequenced in a study of shared clonotypes between healthy human individuals. Profiled with immunoSEQ multiplex PCR; TCRdb holds only in-frame clones, not every one. Of 95,000 to 120,000 clones listed, around 65% are singletons. The sample was memory CD8+ T cells sorted from blood. As for subset: CD45RO+ cells pooled with CCR7-negative TemRA cells. Every receptor here comes from a woman aged 25-40 years in good health.

The V and J genes are TRBV28 and TRBJ2-5; D possibly uses TRBD1 or TRBD2 (6 bases each). The length of the CDR3 is 14 residues. V lost 6 bases and J lost 7, with 18 bases in between. The germline CDR1 and CDR2 sequences are MDHEN and SYDVKM. Here the CDR3 DNA reads TGTGCCAGCAGGCCGAAGGGGGGCGCTTGGACCCAGTACTTC. Its translation: CASRPKGGAWTQYF.

This clone was seen a few times. The CDR3 loop reads CASSEWAGGYVLAKNIQYF. CDR3 bases: TGCGCCAGCAGTGAGTGGGCGGGAGGGTACGTCTTGGCCAAAAACATTCAGTACTTC. The rearrangement joins TRBV10-2 to TRBJ2-4, with TRBD2 identical over 9 bases. This CDR3 is built from 19 residues. Trimming cost V 1 base and J 1 base; bases outside gene matches: 11. The germline V gene encodes CDR1 WSHSY and CDR2 SAAADI.

In DNA, the CDR3 is TGTGCCAGCAGTTTCTGGCAGGGTAGGGGCTACACCTTC. This sequence encodes CASSFWQGRGYTF. This rearrangement joins TRBV27 to TRBJ1-2, with a possible D match to TRBD1 (5 bases). The CDR3 runs to 13 residues. Germline V gene sequence: CDR1 MNHEY, CDR2 SMNVEV (reference sequence). The V gene lost 3 bases and the J gene lost 8 bases, with 13 bases spanning the gap.

This clone appeared a few times. The chain carries TRBV5-6 and TRBJ2-7; D remains unclear. Germline CDR1 SGHDT, CDR2 YYEEEE. CDR3 length: 14 amino acids. Trimming pared 4 bases from V and 6 bases from J, leaving 17 bases between. CDR3 coding DNA: TGTGCCAGCAGCCCTTCGGCAGATAAGCTCGAGCAGTACTTC. It translates to CASSPSADKLEQYF. Drawing the rest from reference TRBV5-6 and TRBJ2-7, the complete variable domain is DAGVTQSPTHLIKTRGQQVTLRCSPKSGHDTVSWYQQALGQGPQFIFQYYEEEERQRGNFPDRFSGHQFPNYSSELNVNALLLGDSALYLCASSPSADKLEQYFGPGTRLTVT.

This chain joins TRBV28 and TRBJ1-2; 9 bases agree with TRBD1. This CDR3 contains 12 residues. With 1 base clipped from V and 14 bases from J, the junction kept 5 bases outside the gene matches. Germline V gives CDR1 MDHEN, CDR2 SYDVKM. The CDR3 loop reads CASSLYRGPYTF. The CDR3 DNA reads as TGTGCCAGCAGTTTATACAGGGGGCCTTATACCTTC.

This clone was recorded only once. This chain connects TRBV4-1 to TRBJ2-1, with 10 nucleotides matching TRBD2. The CDR3 is made up of 18 amino acids. Germline CDR1 is MGHRA and CDR2 is YSYEKL. The V and J ends lost 1 base and 2 bases, in that order; junction bases with no gene match: 8. The CDR3 is CASSQGSGSGRAYNEQFF. The CDR3 DNA sequence: TGCGCCAGCAGCCAAGGTTCGGGGAGCGGGAGGGCCTACAATGAGCAGTTCTTC.

CDR3 DNA sequence: TGTGCCAGCAGTTCGGGGGAACGCTTATACGAGCAGTACTTC. This codes for CASSSGERLYEQYF. The chain is built from TRBV27 and TRBJ2-7, with D tentatively TRBD2 (6 bases). V dropped 4 bases and J dropped 4 bases, with 14 bases sitting between them. Germline lookup yields CDR1 MNHEY and CDR2 SMNVEV (reference sequence). The CDR3 has 14 residues.